This TCR beta chain was identified in a study of cytomegalovirus exposure and HLA in healthy donors. The donors were part of the validation cohort of 120 subjects. That cohort was separate from the first cohort, which comprised roughly 670 subjects. Sequenced by immunoSEQ multiplex PCR; TCRdb stores in-frame clones only, minus some. The data hold 150,000 or so clones, with less than 90% observed a single time. The V gene's germline CDR1 is LNHDA and CDR2 SQIVND (reference sequence). The V and J ends lost 1 base and 4 bases respectively, with 10 bases between them. The CDR3 is 15 amino acids. V gene TRBV19 combines with J gene TRBJ2-2; perhaps TRBD1 as D (6 bases). Sequencing was carried out using PBMCs. This clonotype originated in a woman aged 18-35 years in good health and CMV-seropositive. The CDR3 loop reads CASSIALGATGELFF. As DNA, the CDR3 is TGTGCCAGTAGTATAGCCTTGGGGGCCACCGGGGAGCTGTTTTTT.